This is a list of T cell receptor beta chains from one sample in a study of patients and donors after allogeneic stem cell transplantation. TCRdb re-called the RT-PCR reads through MiXCR, storing one row per CDR3 protein. Of some 960,000 distinct CDR3 sequences in the sample, approximately 19% are singletons; the top ten hold approximately 5.9%. The sample comprised blood, either unsorted or a sorted T cell fraction (not recorded which). The source is a human donor who was either an allogeneic HSCT recipient or a stem cell or donor lymphocyte infusion donor (not recorded which). It is not recorded whose cells these are; they may come from a transplant donor. Each CDR3 is given without its conserved first and last residue. Fields, in order: V gene, J gene, CDR3 length, clone size, CDR3 protein. Not every row has a clone size; where given, it reads once, few, many or a size class.

V: TRBV11-2; J: TRBJ2-3; length: 13; size: NA; CDR3: ASSLNRASGGTQY
V: TRBV10-3; J: TRBJ2-1; length: 14; size: NA; CDR3: AISGGNSGSRDEQF
V: TRBV12-3/TRBV12-4; J: TRBJ2-1; length: 9; size: many; CDR3: ASSLLVEQF
V: TRBV20-1; J: TRBJ2-3; length: 13; size: NA; CDR3: SARGARGSTDTQY
V: TRBV12-3/TRBV12-4; J: TRBJ2-1; length: 14; size: few; CDR3: ASSLEVRGGGNEQF
V: TRBV7-2; J: TRBJ2-2; length: 12; size: NA; CDR3: ASSLVGWGGELF
V: TRBV5-1; J: TRBJ1-1; length: 12; size: many; CDR3: ASSLQGGNTEAF
V: TRBV12-3/TRBV12-4; J: TRBJ1-1; length: 14; size: NA; CDR3: ARPWPASGRRTEAF
V: TRBV30; J: TRBJ2-1; length: 11; size: NA; CDR3: AWSEFLANEQF
V: TRBV3-1; J: TRBJ1-5; length: 12; size: NA; CDR3: ASSQGKGKQPQH
V: TRBV15; J: TRBJ2-3; length: 14; size: few; CDR3: ATSTGVAATTDTQY
V: TRBV5-1; J: TRBJ2-2; length: 14; size: few; CDR3: ASALRRDRVSGELF
V: TRBV27; J: TRBJ2-7; length: 13; size: few; CDR3: ASSFEAKAPYEQY
V: TRBV10-3; J: TRBJ1-1; length: 15; size: NA; CDR3: AISRTGTALGDTEAF
V: TRBV7-3; J: TRBJ2-2; length: 11; size: NA; CDR3: ASSWGIGGELF
V: TRBV7-3; J: TRBJ2-5; length: 12; size: NA; CDR3: ASSLGGHGETQY
V: TRBV4-3; J: TRBJ1-2; length: 14; size: NA; CDR3: ASSQDSRAGRYGYT
V: TRBV30; J: TRBJ2-7; length: 10; size: few; CDR3: AWSPESYEQY
V: TRBV3-1; J: TRBJ1-3; length: 13; size: few; CDR3: ASSRGTGTGNTIY
V: TRBV27; J: TRBJ2-3; length: 12; size: NA; CDR3: ASTSGDPTDTQY
V: TRBV12-3/TRBV12-4; J: TRBJ1-5; length: 12; size: NA; CDR3: ASSFSPSNQPQH
V: TRBV12-3/TRBV12-4; J: TRBJ1-6; length: 11; size: NA; CDR3: ASSFRMDSPLH
V: TRBV21-1; J: TRBJ1-1; length: 10; size: NA; CDR3: ASTGTQSEAF
V: TRBV12-3/TRBV12-4; J: TRBJ1-2; length: 11; size: few; CDR3: ASTMAGLFGYT
V: TRBV4-3; J: TRBJ1-4; length: 14; size: few; CDR3: ASSQGGQGVYEKLF
V: TRBV30; J: TRBJ2-3; length: 12; size: NA; CDR3: AWKTFSYTDTQY
V: TRBV12-3/TRBV12-4; J: TRBJ2-7; length: 10; size: many; CDR3: ASRADSYEQY
V: TRBV12-3/TRBV12-4; J: TRBJ2-1; length: 16; size: NA; CDR3: ASSPGTSGPSSYNEQF
V: TRBV5-6; J: TRBJ1-1; length: 10; size: NA; CDR3: ASSHRDTKAF
V: TRBV5-1; J: TRBJ1-2; length: 12; size: few; CDR3: ASSLRRGAGGYT
V: TRBV6-2/TRBV6-3; J: TRBJ2-5; length: 12; size: NA; CDR3: ASSYSENEETQY